The clone carrying this T cell receptor (beta chain) was seen many times. Amplification of TCR beta CDR3 regions used RNA as the template. First-round RT-PCR with HTBI primers amplified the TCR CDR3 region. TCRdb reprocessed the multiplex PCR reads with MiXCR, giving one entry per CDR3 protein. The sample yields 150,000 or so distinct CDR3 sequences, over 8% seen once. The data stem from a study of T cells in Graves' hyperthyroidism and ophthalmopathy. The J segment lost 6 bases and the V segment lost 4 bases, leaving 10 bases of the junction unmatched. This CDR3 is built from 16 residues. The germline V gene encodes CDR1 SGHNT and CDR2 YYREEE (reference sequence).

The chain couples TRBV5-4 to TRBJ2-1; TRBD2 agrees at 10 bases. The source is a woman aged 18-30 years with Graves' hyperthyroidism that later progressed to Graves' ophthalmopathy. The sequenced sample consisted of blood. The CDR3 coding sequence is TGTGCCAGCAGCCCCCCTAGCGGGAGTGAGGCCAATGAGCAGTTCTTC. It is translated as CASSPPSGSEANEQFF.